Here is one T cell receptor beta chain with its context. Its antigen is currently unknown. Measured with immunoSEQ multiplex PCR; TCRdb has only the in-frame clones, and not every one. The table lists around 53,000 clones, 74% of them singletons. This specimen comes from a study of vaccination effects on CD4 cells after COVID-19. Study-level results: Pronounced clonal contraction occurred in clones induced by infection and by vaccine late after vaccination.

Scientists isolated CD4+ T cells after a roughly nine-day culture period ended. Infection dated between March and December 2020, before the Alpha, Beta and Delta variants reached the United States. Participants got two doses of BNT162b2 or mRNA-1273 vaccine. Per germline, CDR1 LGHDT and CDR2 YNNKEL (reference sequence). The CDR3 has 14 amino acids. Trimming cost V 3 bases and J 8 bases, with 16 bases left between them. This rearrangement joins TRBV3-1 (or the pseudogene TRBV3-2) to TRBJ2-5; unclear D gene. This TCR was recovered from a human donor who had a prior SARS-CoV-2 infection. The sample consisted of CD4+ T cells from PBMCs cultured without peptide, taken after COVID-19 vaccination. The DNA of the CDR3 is TGTGCCAGCAGCCAGCCCTCGAGGACCCCTACCCAGTACTTC. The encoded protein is CASSQPSRTPTQYF.